The present entry profiles one T cell receptor (beta chain) with its context. What it binds is unknown. Naive CD8 cells were CD45RO-negative, positively selected for CCR7, excluding terminally differentiated effector memory CD45RA+ cells. TCRdb's table, derived via immunoSEQ multiplex PCR, lists solely in-frame clones and lacks some. The sample yields roughly 650,000 clones, roughly 96% seen once. This sample was taken from a study of shared clonotypes between healthy human individuals. Study conclusions and caveats: Rarefaction demonstrated incomplete sorted-subset sequencing despite large depth.

Germline assignment: CDR1 MNHEY and CDR2 SMNVEV (reference sequence). The V and J ends lost 2 bases and 4 bases respectively, with 13 bases between them. The CDR3 is 15 amino acids. This chain connects TRBV27 to TRBJ2-3; D uncertain. The sequencing input was naive CD8+ T cells sorted from blood. This receptor was taken from a young woman in good health. The CDR3: CASSLSLRPADTQYF. The CDR3 region has the DNA TGTGCCAGCAGTTTAAGCTTGCGTCCGGCAGATACGCAGTATTTT.